This T cell receptor beta chain was sequenced during a study of blood T cell repertoires in COVID-19. This clone came up a few times. The CDR3 spans 16 residues. Germline V gene sequence: CDR1 LGHDT, CDR2 YNNKEL (reference sequence). After removal of 4 bases from V and 4 bases from J, the junction contained 11 bases not matched to a gene. Sequenced by immunoSEQ multiplex PCR; TCRdb stores in-frame clones only, minus some. The repertoire consists of 130,000 to 150,000 clones, with about 79% occurring once and the leading ten covering approximately 2.9%. The receptor was derived from a woman at least 80 years old with acute or convalescent COVID-19. The sequenced material came from peripheral blood. This rearrangement joins TRBV3-1 (or the pseudogene TRBV3-2) to TRBJ2-3, with TRBD1 identical over 7 bases. Here the CDR3 DNA reads TGTGCCAGCAGCCCGCGACAGGGAAGAATAGCAGATACGCAGTATTTT. This sequence encodes CASSPRQGRIADTQYF.